The 12 T cell receptor beta chains below all came from one sample that was sequenced in a study of blood T cell repertoires in COVID-19. The protocol was immunoSEQ multiplex PCR, while the TCRdb copy is restricted to in-frame clones and leaves out a portion. The data show 250,000 to 350,000 clones, 88% seen once. The specimen sequenced was PBMCs or T cells enriched from blood (not recorded which). The receptors here all came from a woman between 45 and 65 years old who had recovered from COVID-19.

This rearrangement joins TRBV27 to TRBJ1-4; TRBD1 might be the D (6 bases). Germline V lookup: CDR1 MNHEY, CDR2 SMNVEV (reference sequence). This CDR3 comprises 14 residues. The ends were cut back, 2 bases at V and 7 bases at J, with 11 bases in the middle. CDR3 nucleotide sequence: TGTGCCAGCAGTTTACAGGGGATGGGTGAAAAACTGTTTTTT. It translates to CASSLQGMGEKLFF.

The table lists this clone with a count of one. The chain has TRBV27 and TRBJ2-7; 9 bases are a match to TRBD2. V gave up 5 bases and J gave up 1 base; unmatched junction bases: 6. The V gene's germline CDR1 is MNHEY and CDR2 SMNVEV (reference sequence). The CDR3 extends over 15 amino acids. The CDR3 protein is CASSPTSGLSYEQYF. In DNA, the CDR3 is TGTGCCAGCAGTCCGACTAGCGGCCTTTCCTACGAGCAGTACTTC.

This chain joins TRBV2 and TRBJ2-7; 8 bases line up with TRBD1. The CDR3 sequence is 16 residues long. Trimming cost V 10 bases and J 3 bases; bases outside gene matches: 17. Germline CDR1 and CDR2: SNHLY and FYNNEI. CDR3 amino acids: CAKDRVEGKGYYEQYF. CDR3 bases: TGTGCCAAGGACAGGGTTGAGGGGAAGGGTTACTACGAGCAGTACTTC.

This chain links TRBV27 with TRBJ2-7, with 8 bases that match TRBD2. Per the germline V gene, CDR1 is MNHEY and CDR2 is SMNVEV (reference sequence). The V gene end was trimmed by 0 bases and the J gene end by 0 bases; junction bases not matched to a gene: 1. This CDR3 has 15 residues. CDR3 loop: CASSLSSGNSYEQYF. In DNA form, the CDR3 reads TGTGCCAGCAGTTTATCTAGCGGGAACTCCTACGAGCAGTACTTC.

J is TRBJ2-7 and V is TRBV27, with 9 bases lining up with TRBD1. J gave up 5 bases and V 1 base, and 9 bases lay outside the gene matches. Germline V gives CDR1 MNHEY, CDR2 SMNVEV (reference sequence). The CDR3 is 16 residues long. CDR3 loop: CASSLYLGQGYNEQYF. The CDR3, as DNA: TGTGCCAGCAGTTTATACTTGGGACAGGGATACAACGAGCAGTACTTC.

The rearrangement links TRBV19 to TRBJ1-2; D not resolved. The CDR3 is 13 amino acids. CDR1 LNHDA and CDR2 SQIVND come from the germline V gene (reference sequence). V gave up 3 bases and J gave up 3 bases, with 8 bases separating them. The CDR3 protein is CASSIGVDYGYTF. DNA for the CDR3: TGTGCCAGTAGTATCGGGGTGGACTATGGCTACACCTTC.

This chain connects TRBV28 to TRBJ1-1, with 11 bases matching TRBD1. The length of the CDR3 is 16 residues. The trim removed 6 bases at V and 5 bases at J, leaving 11 bases unmatched. Looked up from germline, CDR1 is MDHEN and CDR2 is SYDVKM. The CDR3 DNA reads as TGTGCCAGCAGCCCGGACAGGGGGCGTGAACGGACTGAAGCTTTCTTT. It is translated as CASSPDRGRERTEAFF.

This chain connects TRBV7-9 to TRBJ2-5; D possibly corresponds to TRBD2 (5 bases). Germline values: CDR1 SEHNR, CDR2 FQNEAQ (reference sequence). V shed 1 base and J shed 5 bases, with 14 bases lying between them. The CDR3 length is 15 residues. CDR3 amino acids: CASSLDVLGSETQYF. DNA of the CDR3: TGTGCCAGCAGCTTAGATGTCCTGGGGAGTGAGACCCAGTACTTC.

The chain employs TRBV7-9 and TRBJ2-1; maybe TRBD2 (6 bases). Looked up from germline, CDR1 is SEHNR and CDR2 is FQNEAQ (reference sequence). The V gene lost 2 bases and the J gene lost 6 bases, with 20 bases spanning the gap. This CDR3 is 17 amino acids long. CDR3 coding DNA: TGTGCCAGCAGCTTATATTCAAGGTCGGGGGATCGCAATGAGCAGTTCTTC. It yields the protein CASSLYSRSGDRNEQFF.

V and J are TRBV27 and TRBJ2-7; tentative D call: TRBD1 (6 bases). V was trimmed by 5 bases and J by 3 bases, leaving 14 bases between them. Germline lookup yields CDR1 MNHEY and CDR2 SMNVEV (reference sequence). The CDR3 length is 14 residues. This CDR3 reads CASSPTDSLYEQYF. For the CDR3, the DNA is TGTGCCAGCAGTCCGACGGACAGTCTCTACGAGCAGTACTTC.

The chain is built from TRBV7-2 and TRBJ1-3; no clear D. The V end lost 1 base, the J end lost 5 bases, and 3 bases lay between the germline ends. This CDR3 spans 12 amino acids. Germline CDR1 SGHTA, CDR2 FQGNSA. The CDR3 DNA reads as TGTGCCAGCAGCTTAGACAGAAACACCATATATTTT. Amino acids: CASSLDRNTIYF.

The rearrangement links TRBV1 to TRBJ2-1; TRBD2 reflects the table's D call only, with no check against the DNA. TRBV1 represents a pseudogene. This CDR3 spans 17 amino acids. The CDR3 nucleotides read TGCACCAGCAGCCAAGATTTGGCGGGCAGCTCCTACAATGAGCAGTTCTTC. Translating it yields CTSSQDLAGSSYNEQFF.